These 24 T cell receptor beta chains originate from one sample sequenced in a study of cytotoxic CD8 clonotypes in ibrutinib-treated CLL. TCRdb's copy holds only in-frame clones and misses some; the assay was immunoSEQ multiplex PCR. The sample has 150,000 or so clones, under 85% seen once. The sample here was PBMCs, taken after 24 months of ibrutinib treatment. These receptor sequences come from a human donor with chronic lymphocytic leukemia.

The DNA of the CDR3 is TGTGCCACCGGGACAGGGGATGGCTACACCTTC. It encodes CATGTGDGYTF. The rearrangement joins TRBV15 to TRBJ1-2, with 10 bases lining up with TRBD1. V dropped 8 bases and J dropped 6; count of bases not matched to a gene: 0. CDR1 and CDR2 from the germline V gene are LNHNV and YYDKDF (reference sequence). The CDR3 is 11 amino acids.

This rearrangement joins TRBV30 to TRBJ1-6; D remains ambiguous. The CDR3 runs to 14 residues. V was shortened by 2 bases and J by 4 bases, with 9 bases between the two germline ends. Germline CDR1 reads GTSNPN; CDR2 reads SVGIG (reference sequence). CDR3 loop: CAWSPTRYNSPLHF. The DNA for the CDR3 is TGTGCCTGGAGTCCTACACGATATAATTCACCCCTCCACTTT.

The chain couples TRBV6-4 to TRBJ2-1; D ambiguous. V shed 4 bases and J shed 0 bases, with 4 bases lying between them. Germline V lookup: CDR1 MRHNA, CDR2 SNTAGT. This CDR3 region has 13 residues. The CDR3 sequence is CASSVDSYNEQFF. CDR3 nucleotides: TGTGCCAGCAGTGTAGACTCCTACAATGAGCAGTTCTTC.

The chain recombines TRBV10-2 with TRBJ1-4, with D unclear. This CDR3 has 9 amino acids. Germline lookup yields CDR1 WSHSY and CDR2 SAAADI. The V end lost 8 bases, the J end lost 7 bases, and 2 bases lay between the germline ends. CDR3 sequence (DNA): TGCGCCAGCTCTGAAAAACTGTTTTTT. Residues: CASSEKLFF.

This clone has more than one count but fewer than ten. The CDR3 here is CASSLVADEKLFF. The CDR3 nucleotides are TGTGCCAGCAGCTTAGTAGCGGATGAAAAACTGTTTTTT. V usage is TRBV7-2 and J usage is TRBJ1-4; D is ambiguous. The germline CDR1 and CDR2 sequences are SGHTA and FQGNSA. The germline V and J ends were trimmed by 1 base and 6 bases, with 6 bases remaining between them. This CDR3 comprises 13 residues.

This clone has only one observation. The chain recombines TRBV30 with TRBJ2-3, with D possibly called TRBD1 or TRBD2 (5 bases each). Germline V gene lookup returns CDR1 GTSNPN and CDR2 SVGIG (reference sequence). The length of the CDR3 is 13 residues. Trimming cost V 7 bases and J 3 bases, with 14 bases left between them. The DNA of the CDR3 is TGTGCCTCATTACGACAGCGGACAGATACGCAGTATTTT. Translation: CASLRQRTDTQYF.

The CDR3 DNA reads as TGTGCCTGGCGAGGGACCAACTCTGGAAACACCATATATTTT. This encodes CAWRGTNSGNTIYF. This rearrangement joins TRBV30 to TRBJ1-3, with TRBD1 as a possible D gene (5 bases). Germline V gives CDR1 GTSNPN, CDR2 SVGIG (reference sequence). The CDR3 spans 14 residues. V lost 5 bases and J lost 0, with 11 bases in between.

The chain joins TRBV2 to TRBJ2-7; 11 bases fit TRBD2. CDR1 is SNHLY, CDR2 FYNNEI, per germline. V lost 6 bases and J lost 3; bases outside the gene matches: 7. The CDR3 spans 15 residues. CDR3 nucleotide sequence: TGTGCCAGCAGGAAACTAGCGGGAGAAGGCTACGAGCAGTACTTC. Encoded protein: CASRKLAGEGYEQYF.

CDR3 nucleotide sequence: TGTGCCAGCTCACCGGGTAGAGGGGCACTATCCTACGAGCAGTACTTC. Translation: CASSPGRGALSYEQYF. This rearrangement joins TRBV18 to TRBJ2-7; perhaps D is TRBD1 or TRBD2 (5 bases each). V gave up 3 bases and J gave up 1 base, with 16 bases separating them. Germline CDR1 and CDR2: KGHSH and LQKENI. This CDR3 contains 16 residues.

The chain has TRBV28 and TRBJ2-1; D possibly corresponds to TRBD1 (8 bases). The CDR3 spans 16 residues. Trimming removed 3 bases at V and 1 base at J, with 13 bases between. CDR1 MDHEN and CDR2 SYDVKM come from the germline V gene. The CDR3 DNA follows: TGTGCCAGCAGTTTTACAGGGGGGGGATCCTACAATGAGCAGTTCTTC. Protein sequence: CASSFTGGGSYNEQFF. The full variable domain, in which reference TRBV28 and TRBJ2-1 provide the parts outside the CDR3, is DVKVTQSSRYLVKRTGEKVFLECVQDMDHENMFWYRQDPGLGLRLIYFSYDVKMKEKGDIPEGYSVSREKKERFSLILESASTNQTSMYLCASSFTGGGSYNEQFFGPGTRLTVL.

DNA of the CDR3: TGTGCCAGCAGTCTAGACCCGACAGGGAACTATGGCTACACCTTC. As protein: CASSLDPTGNYGYTF. This chain uses TRBV7-3 with TRBJ1-2; 7 bases match TRBD1. The J segment lost 2 bases and the V segment lost 6 bases, leaving 9 bases of the junction unmatched. CDR1 is SGHTA, CDR2 FQGTGA, per germline. The CDR3 consists of 15 residues.

This sequence joins TRBV27 and TRBJ2-4; TRBD2 is a possible D gene (6 bases). Trimming removed 6 bases at V and 1 base at J, with 10 bases between. Germline V gene lookup returns CDR1 MNHEY and CDR2 SMNVEV (reference sequence). This CDR3 has 14 residues. The chain's CDR3 is CASSRTSAKNIQYF. DNA of the CDR3: TGTGCCAGCAGCCGAACTAGCGCCAAAAACATTCAGTACTTC.

A single count supports this clone. The chain has TRBV5-1 and TRBJ1-1; 9 bases are shared with TRBD1. With 5 bases clipped from V and 4 bases from J, the junction kept 18 bases outside the gene matches. Germline assignment: CDR1 SGHRS and CDR2 YFSETQ. The CDR3 extends over 18 amino acids. The CDR3 loop is CASSRPTGQGLVATEAFF. The CDR3 coding sequence is TGCGCCAGCAGTCGTCCGACGGGACAGGGTCTTGTGGCCACTGAAGCTTTCTTT.

This clone was counted between two and nine times. CDR3 DNA: TGCGCCAGCAGCCAACGACAGGGGGCCAGGGACACTGAAGCTTTCTTT. It is translated as CASSQRQGARDTEAFF. The gene calls are TRBV4-3 and TRBJ1-1, with 10 bases aligning to TRBD1. Germline V gene data show CDR1 as LGHNA and CDR2 as YSLEER. V was pared by 2 bases and J by 3 bases, with 6 bases of the junction left unmatched. The CDR3 extends over 16 amino acids.

The chain carries TRBV28 and TRBJ1-5; D might be TRBD1 (5 bases). The CDR3 covers 14 residues. The germline gives CDR1 MDHEN, CDR2 SYDVKM. V was trimmed by 10 bases and J by 5 bases, leaving 18 bases between them. The CDR3 sequence: CATIRTSFDQPQHF. The DNA for the CDR3 is TGTGCCACTATACGGACATCGTTCGATCAGCCCCAGCATTTT.

The chain couples TRBV7-9 to TRBJ2-3, with D maybe TRBD2 (6 bases). There are 14 residues in the CDR3. Trimming shortened V by 5 bases and J by 4 bases, and 13 bases separated the two germline ends. Germline assignment: CDR1 SEHNR and CDR2 FQNEAQ (reference sequence). The CDR3 sequence is CASSISGAADTQYF. CDR3 coding DNA: TGTGCCAGCAGCATTAGCGGTGCCGCAGATACGCAGTATTTT. Supplemented by reference TRBV7-9 and TRBJ2-3, the full variable domain reads DTGVSQNPRHKITKRGQNVTFRCDPISEHNRLYWYRQTLGQGPEFLTYFQNEAQLEKSRLLSDRFSAERPKGSFSTLEIQRTEQGDSAMYLCASSISGAADTQYFGPGTRLTVL.

The chain employs TRBV28 and TRBJ1-2; TRBD1 is a possible D gene (5 bases). V lost 1 base to trimming and J lost 6 bases, with 12 bases between them. This CDR3 comprises 14 residues. Germline V CDR1 and CDR2: MDHEN, SYDVKM. CDR3 bases: TGTGCCAGCAGTTTATCCCCAGGGTTGGATGGCTACACCTTC. Protein sequence: CASSLSPGLDGYTF.

This chain joins TRBV5-6 and TRBJ1-1; 7 bases match TRBD1. Germline CDR1 and CDR2: SGHDT and YYEEEE. This CDR3 contains 13 residues. Germline trimming cut 0 bases from V and 6 bases from J; bases unmatched to any gene: 2. The DNA for the CDR3 is TGTGCCAGCAGCTTGGAAGGGGGCTCTGAAGCTTTCTTT. Translating gives CASSLEGGSEAFF.

The chain is built from TRBV18 and TRBJ1-5; no clear D. Germline V lookup: CDR1 KGHSH, CDR2 LQKENI. This CDR3 contains 14 residues. V dropped 5 bases and J dropped 0 bases, with 8 bases sitting between them. CDR3 in DNA: TGTGCCAGCTCATCTGGAATTAGCAATCAGCCCCAGCATTTT. Its protein product is CASSSGISNQPQHF.

CDR3: CASSLVAGAGEQFF. The DNA for the CDR3 is TGCGCCAGCAGCTTGGTTGCGGGGGCGGGTGAGCAGTTCTTC. The chain uses TRBV5-1 and TRBJ2-1; tentatively, D is TRBD2 (7 bases). This CDR3 is built from 14 residues. Germline V lookup: CDR1 SGHRS, CDR2 YFSETQ. Trimming stripped 0 bases from V and 9 bases from J, with 13 bases between.

V gene TRBV7-2 combines with J gene TRBJ1-3; D is ambiguous. The V and J ends lost 5 bases and 9 bases respectively, with 17 bases between them. Germline V lookup: CDR1 SGHTA, CDR2 FQGNSA. The CDR3 loop spans 14 amino acids. The CDR3 here is CASSKLPSPGTIYF. The CDR3 DNA is TGTGCCAGCAGCAAACTCCCCAGCCCGGGCACCATATATTTT.

The CDR3 DNA reads TGTGCCAGCAGTGAAACGAGACGCACTGAAGCTTTCTTT. It specifies CASSETRRTEAFF. The genes are TRBV6-4 and TRBJ1-1, with D hard to call. The CDR3 runs 13 residues. Between the trimmed V and J ends, which lost 3 bases and 4 bases, there was a span of 9 bases. CDR1 is MRHNA and CDR2 is SNTAGT in the germline V gene.

V usage is TRBV4-1 and J usage is TRBJ2-3; D remains unclear. The CDR3 has 13 residues. CDR1 is MGHRA, CDR2 YSYEKL, per germline. V was pared by 1 base and J by 5 bases, with 7 bases between. CDR3 loop: CASSQAPGDTQYF. The CDR3 nucleotides are TGCGCCAGCAGCCAAGCCCCAGGAGATACGCAGTATTTT.

The V and J genes are TRBV7-8 and TRBJ1-1; 11 bases map to TRBD1. CDR1 and CDR2 from the germline V gene are SGHVS and FQNEAQ. V shed 7 bases, J shed 9 bases, and the junction held 10 bases outside the gene matches. The length of the CDR3 is 14 residues. The CDR3 protein is CASTAAGTGGKAFF. The CDR3 DNA reads TGTGCCAGCACCGCGGCCGGGACAGGGGGGAAAGCTTTCTTT.